This TCR beta chain was identified during a study of T-cell memory formation after mild COVID-19. Study-wide results and limits: Clones contracting day 15 to 85 were balanced CD4/CD8; later expanders leaned CD4+. Whether day 37 second-wave clones are SARS-CoV-2-specific was not confirmed.

The germline V gene has CDR1 SQVTM and CDR2 ANQGSEA. Trimming at V came to 5 bases and at J to 8 bases, leaving 7 bases not matched to a gene. The CDR3 consists of 13 residues. MiXCR, run by TCRdb on the 5' RACE reads, gives a single entry per CDR3 protein. The sample consists of over 300,000 distinct CDR3 sequences, around 20% of them appearing once. Turning to this clonotype: Antigen unknown.

Input material: PBMCs or a T cell subset sorted from them (not recorded which). This chain uses TRBV29-1 with TRBJ2-1, with 9 bases lining up with TRBD2. The TCR originated in a man aged 18 to 29 who had mild COVID-19 (a few samples of this study predate the infection). Cell type and time point are not known. This CDR3 is CSVLGGGADEQFF. In DNA form, the CDR3 reads TGCAGCGTTTTGGGCGGGGGGGCAGATGAGCAGTTCTTC.